This TCR beta chain derives from a study of cytomegalovirus exposure and HLA in healthy donors. Study outcomes and limitations: The authors confirmed in vitro that a few CMV-associated chains were specific for CMV antigens. The study recorded 150 to 200 TCR beta chains that were cytomegalovirus-associated.

The donors were members of the validation cohort, which comprised approximately 120 subjects and was separate from the first cohort of roughly 700 subjects. Libraries were prepared by immunoSEQ multiplex PCR; TCRdb keeps only in-frame clonotypes and omits some of them. The data show fewer than 70,000 clones, with 85% to 95% seen just once and under 6.5% held by the top ten. To note about this clone: What it binds is unknown.

V lost 5 bases and J 3 bases, leaving 14 bases between the germline ends. The germline gives CDR1 MNHEY, CDR2 SMNVEV (reference sequence). The CDR3 is made up of 15 amino acids. The source material was PBMCs. The J gene is TRBJ1-5, the V gene TRBV27, with D possibly being TRBD1 (5 bases). The TCR sequence derives from a woman in her late teens or twenties in good health and CMV-seropositive. The CDR3 here is CASSLVDSPNQPQHF. The CDR3 nucleotides are TGTGCCAGCAGTCTGGTAGACAGCCCCAATCAGCCCCAGCATTTT.